A selection of T cell receptor beta chains follows, all from one sample in a study of T cells in Graves' hyperthyroidism and ophthalmopathy. Via MiXCR, TCRdb re-called the multiplex PCR reads, giving one row per CDR3 protein. The table lists 330,000 or so distinct CDR3 sequences, roughly 20% of them singletons. The sample taken for sequencing was blood. These receptors were collected from a man between 50 and 59 years old with Graves' ophthalmopathy. Both conserved end residues are part of each CDR3. The order of the fields is clone size, V gene, J gene, D gene, CDR3 protein, CDR3 DNA. A D gene is named only where the DNA matches it firmly. Where a row states a size, it is once, few, many or the class of an expanded clone; other rows omit it.

abundance: .
v_gene: TRBV24-1
j_gene: TRBJ2-7
d_gene: TRBD1
CDR3aa: CATSSDRGSYEQYF
CDR3nt: TGTGCCACCAGCTCTGACAGGGGGTCCTACGAGCAGTACTTC

abundance: few
v_gene: TRBV11-1
j_gene: TRBJ2-3
d_gene: .
CDR3aa: CASSTGTQSTDTQYF
CDR3nt: TGTGCCAGCAGCACTGGGACTCAGAGCACAGATACGCAGTATTTT

abundance: .
v_gene: TRBV7-2
j_gene: TRBJ2-1
d_gene: .
CDR3aa: CASSLGDFNEQFF
CDR3nt: TGTGCCAGCAGCTTAGGGGACTTCAATGAGCAGTTCTTC

abundance: many
v_gene: TRBV12-3/TRBV12-4
j_gene: TRBJ1-1
d_gene: .
CDR3aa: CASRLSEAFF
CDR3nt: TGTGCCAGTCGGTTATCTGAAGCTTTCTTT

abundance: .
v_gene: TRBV30
j_gene: TRBJ1-5
d_gene: .
CDR3aa: CAWSENSNQPQHF
CDR3nt: TGTGCCTGGAGTGAGAATAGCAATCAGCCCCAGCATTTT

abundance: few
v_gene: TRBV10-3
j_gene: TRBJ2-1
d_gene: TRBD1
CDR3aa: CAISEPTGAGGAGNEQFF
CDR3nt: TGTGCCATCAGTGAGCCAACAGGGGCAGGGGGCGCGGGTAATGAGCAGTTCTTC

abundance: .
v_gene: TRBV28
j_gene: TRBJ2-5
d_gene: TRBD1
CDR3aa: CASRRQGRVETQYF
CDR3nt: TGTGCCAGCAGGCGACAGGGACGAGTGGAGACCCAGTACTTC

abundance: .
v_gene: TRBV6-1
j_gene: TRBJ2-3
d_gene: TRBD1
CDR3aa: CASSDRGEGTDTQYF
CDR3nt: TGTGCCAGCAGCGACAGGGGGGAGGGCACAGATACGCAGTATTTT

abundance: .
v_gene: TRBV7-2
j_gene: TRBJ2-3
d_gene: TRBD2
CDR3aa: CASSPSGYSTDTQYF
CDR3nt: TGTGCCAGCAGCCCTAGCGGCTACAGCACAGATACGCAGTATTTT

abundance: many
v_gene: TRBV5-1
j_gene: TRBJ2-1
d_gene: TRBD2
CDR3aa: CASSLDGTSSVEQFF
CDR3nt: TGCGCCAGCAGCTTGGATGGGACTAGCAGCGTTGAGCAGTTCTTC

abundance: .
v_gene: TRBV28
j_gene: TRBJ2-6
d_gene: .
CDR3aa: CASSLGASSGANVLTF
CDR3nt: TGTGCCAGCAGTTTAGGCGCGAGCTCTGGGGCCAACGTCCTGACTTTC

abundance: .
v_gene: TRBV12-3/TRBV12-4
j_gene: TRBJ1-4
d_gene: .
CDR3aa: CASSSTGRHEKLFF
CDR3nt: TGTGCCAGCAGTTCGACAGGCCGACATGAAAAACTGTTTTTT

abundance: many
v_gene: TRBV2
j_gene: TRBJ2-7
d_gene: TRBD2
CDR3aa: CASSELAGGPGEQYF
CDR3nt: TGTGCCAGCAGTGAACTAGCGGGAGGGCCGGGTGAGCAGTACTTC

abundance: many
v_gene: TRBV3-1
j_gene: TRBJ2-3
d_gene: TRBD1
CDR3aa: CASSPEQGSDTQYF
CDR3nt: TGTGCCAGCAGCCCAGAACAGGGGTCAGATACGCAGTATTTT

abundance: .
v_gene: TRBV4-1
j_gene: TRBJ2-3
d_gene: TRBD2
CDR3aa: CASSLGLAGGSTDTQYF
CDR3nt: TGCGCCAGCAGCCTCGGACTAGCGGGAGGAAGCACAGATACGCAGTATTTT

abundance: .
v_gene: TRBV12-3/TRBV12-4
j_gene: TRBJ2-2
d_gene: TRBD2
CDR3aa: CASSSASGRDGELFF
CDR3nt: TGTGCCAGCAGTTCCGCCAGCGGGAGGGACGGGGAGCTGTTTTTT

abundance: many
v_gene: TRBV30
j_gene: TRBJ2-5
d_gene: TRBD1
CDR3aa: CAWTRTGTWKETQYF
CDR3nt: TGTGCCTGGACTCGGACAGGGACTTGGAAAGAGACCCAGTACTTC

abundance: few
v_gene: TRBV5-6
j_gene: TRBJ2-1
d_gene: TRBD2
CDR3aa: CASSPLAGVGHEQFF
CDR3nt: TGTGCCAGCAGCCCCCTAGCGGGAGTTGGCCATGAGCAGTTCTTC

abundance: many
v_gene: TRBV2
j_gene: TRBJ1-4
d_gene: .
CDR3aa: CASSDRGTTNEKLFF
CDR3nt: TGTGCCAGCAGTGATCGGGGGACAACTAATGAAAAACTGTTTTTT

abundance: .
v_gene: TRBV5-1
j_gene: TRBJ2-2
d_gene: .
CDR3aa: CASSLAFEGSGGELFF
CDR3nt: TGCGCCAGCAGCTTGGCCTTCGAGGGGAGTGGCGGGGAGCTGTTTTTT

abundance: .
v_gene: TRBV24-1
j_gene: TRBJ1-2
d_gene: .
CDR3aa: CATSDYGNYGYTF
CDR3nt: TGTGCCACCAGTGATTATGGAAACTATGGCTACACCTTC

abundance: many
v_gene: TRBV5-8
j_gene: TRBJ2-1
d_gene: TRBD2
CDR3aa: CASSHGLAPYNEQFF
CDR3nt: TGTGCCAGCAGCCATGGACTAGCGCCTTACAATGAGCAGTTCTTC

abundance: .
v_gene: TRBV20-1
j_gene: TRBJ1-5
d_gene: TRBD1
CDR3aa: CSARGTGGNSNQPQHF
CDR3nt: TGCAGTGCTAGGGGGACAGGGGGGAATAGCAATCAGCCCCAGCATTTT

abundance: many
v_gene: TRBV20-1
j_gene: TRBJ1-5
d_gene: .
CDR3aa: CSARWDGNSNQPQHF
CDR3nt: TGCAGTGCTAGATGGGACGGCAATAGCAATCAGCCCCAGCATTTT

abundance: many
v_gene: TRBV20-1
j_gene: TRBJ2-3
d_gene: .
CDR3aa: CSARKRTRITDTQYF
CDR3nt: TGCAGTGCTAGAAAAAGGACAAGAATCACAGATACGCAGTATTTT

abundance: .
v_gene: TRBV7-2
j_gene: TRBJ2-3
d_gene: .
CDR3aa: CASSFIRTDTQYF
CDR3nt: TGTGCCAGCAGCTTCATACGCACAGATACGCAGTATTTT

abundance: .
v_gene: TRBV20-1
j_gene: TRBJ1-2
d_gene: .
CDR3aa: CSAITPEEGYTF
CDR3nt: TGCAGTGCCATCACGCCCGAGGAGGGCTACACCTTC

abundance: .
v_gene: TRBV5-6
j_gene: TRBJ1-1
d_gene: .
CDR3aa: CASSLQGVRLMNTEAFF
CDR3nt: TGTGCCAGCAGCTTACAGGGAGTCCGCTTAATGAACACTGAAGCTTTCTTT

abundance: many
v_gene: TRBV3-1
j_gene: TRBJ1-1
d_gene: .
CDR3aa: CASKTAGVATEAFF
CDR3nt: TGTGCCTCTAAAACTGCAGGGGTAGCTACTGAAGCTTTCTTT

abundance: many
v_gene: TRBV20-1
j_gene: TRBJ2-3
d_gene: TRBD1
CDR3aa: CSATPGQGRDTQYF
CDR3nt: TGCAGTGCAACGCCGGGACAGGGACGCGATACGCAGTATTTT

abundance: .
v_gene: TRBV3-1
j_gene: TRBJ2-5
d_gene: .
CDR3aa: CASSQVLAGSETQYF
CDR3nt: TGTGCCAGCAGCCAAGTCCTGGCGGGTAGTGAGACCCAGTACTTC

abundance: many
v_gene: TRBV24-1
j_gene: TRBJ2-7
d_gene: .
CDR3aa: CATSDSMGSPSGEQYF
CDR3nt: TGTGCCACCAGTGATTCGATGGGGTCCCCGTCGGGAGAGCAGTACTTC

abundance: few
v_gene: TRBV4-1
j_gene: TRBJ2-1
d_gene: TRBD1
CDR3aa: CASSHPSGTGTYNEQFF
CDR3nt: TGCGCCAGCAGCCACCCCTCCGGGACAGGGACCTACAATGAGCAGTTCTTC

abundance: many
v_gene: TRBV7-8
j_gene: TRBJ2-3
d_gene: TRBD1
CDR3aa: CASSTDLAETGAYTDTQYF
CDR3nt: TGTGCCAGCAGTACCGACCTGGCAGAGACAGGGGCATACACAGATACGCAGTATTTT

abundance: .
v_gene: TRBV5-1
j_gene: TRBJ2-1
d_gene: .
CDR3aa: CASSSPANEQFF
CDR3nt: TGCGCCAGCAGCTCCCCGGCCAATGAGCAGTTCTTC

abundance: .
v_gene: TRBV20-1
j_gene: TRBJ1-5
d_gene: .
CDR3aa: CSARDRNQPQHF
CDR3nt: TGCAGTGCTAGAGATCGTAATCAGCCCCAGCATTTT

abundance: .
v_gene: TRBV27
j_gene: TRBJ1-1
d_gene: .
CDR3aa: CASSFLGATEAFF
CDR3nt: TGTGCCAGCAGTTTTCTGGGGGCCACTGAAGCTTTCTTT

abundance: .
v_gene: TRBV7-2
j_gene: TRBJ2-1
d_gene: TRBD2
CDR3aa: CASTGTSGNEQFF
CDR3nt: TGTGCCAGCACAGGGACTAGCGGGAATGAGCAGTTCTTC

abundance: .
v_gene: TRBV9
j_gene: TRBJ2-3
d_gene: .
CDR3aa: CASSPPADTQYF
CDR3nt: TGTGCCAGCAGCCCCCCCGCCGATACGCAGTATTTT

abundance: few
v_gene: TRBV9
j_gene: TRBJ1-2
d_gene: TRBD1
CDR3aa: CASNPGQQNYGYTF
CDR3nt: TGTGCCAGCAATCCGGGACAGCAAAACTATGGCTACACCTTC

abundance: many
v_gene: TRBV7-3
j_gene: TRBJ2-2
d_gene: TRBD2
CDR3aa: CASSLFPGGNTGELFF
CDR3nt: TGTGCCAGCAGCTTATTCCCGGGAGGGAACACCGGGGAGCTGTTTTTT

abundance: .
v_gene: TRBV24-1
j_gene: TRBJ1-2
d_gene: TRBD1
CDR3aa: CATSDPGQVGGYTF
CDR3nt: TGTGCCACCAGTGATCCGGGACAGGTCGGCGGCTACACCTTC

abundance: few
v_gene: TRBV5-1
j_gene: TRBJ1-1
d_gene: .
CDR3aa: CASSLVGGEAFF
CDR3nt: TGCGCCAGCAGCTTGGTGGGAGGTGAAGCTTTCTTT

abundance: .
v_gene: TRBV7-9
j_gene: TRBJ2-3
d_gene: TRBD2
CDR3aa: CASSLTSGGGADTQYF
CDR3nt: TGTGCCAGCAGCTTAACTTCGGGAGGCGGTGCAGATACGCAGTATTTT

abundance: many
v_gene: TRBV6-5
j_gene: TRBJ2-1
d_gene: TRBD2
CDR3aa: CASSYLLLGGGGNEQFF
CDR3nt: TGTGCCAGCAGTTACCTCCTTTTAGGCGGGGGGGGTAATGAGCAGTTCTTC

abundance: .
v_gene: TRBV30
j_gene: TRBJ2-3
d_gene: .
CDR3aa: CAWSVTSFADTQYF
CDR3nt: TGTGCCTGGAGTGTAACTAGTTTTGCGGATACGCAGTATTTT

abundance: many
v_gene: TRBV5-6
j_gene: TRBJ2-5
d_gene: .
CDR3aa: CASSTGRTQETQYF
CDR3nt: TGTGCCAGCAGCACAGGGAGGACCCAAGAGACCCAGTACTTC

abundance: many
v_gene: TRBV11-2
j_gene: TRBJ1-2
d_gene: .
CDR3aa: CASSLEHQANYGYTF
CDR3nt: TGTGCCAGCAGCTTAGAACATCAAGCGAACTATGGCTACACCTTC

abundance: few
v_gene: TRBV6-1
j_gene: TRBJ1-4
d_gene: TRBD1
CDR3aa: CASSAQGGRNEKLFF
CDR3nt: TGTGCCAGCAGTGCTCAGGGGGGCAGGAATGAAAAACTGTTTTTT

abundance: few
v_gene: TRBV15
j_gene: TRBJ2-1
d_gene: .
CDR3aa: CATSRDQLDNEQFF
CDR3nt: TGTGCCACCAGCAGAGATCAACTAGATAATGAGCAGTTCTTC

abundance: .
v_gene: TRBV15
j_gene: TRBJ1-2
d_gene: .
CDR3aa: CATSREVANYGYTF
CDR3nt: TGTGCCACCAGCAGAGAAGTAGCGAACTATGGCTACACCTTC

abundance: .
v_gene: TRBV3-1
j_gene: TRBJ1-5
d_gene: TRBD1
CDR3aa: CASSPDRVGNQPQHF
CDR3nt: TGTGCCAGCAGCCCGGACAGGGTAGGCAATCAGCCCCAGCATTTT

abundance: few
v_gene: TRBV27
j_gene: TRBJ2-1
d_gene: TRBD2
CDR3aa: CASSFPGLAGNEQFF
CDR3nt: TGTGCCAGCAGTTTCCCCGGACTAGCGGGAAATGAGCAGTTCTTC